The 11 T cell receptor beta chains below come from one sample, sequenced in a study of PD-1 blockade in classical Hodgkin lymphoma. Sequencing used immunoSEQ multiplex PCR; TCRdb keeps in-frame clones, though not all of them. The sample holds over 35,000 clones, around 80% seen once. Each patient relapsed following autologous stem cell transplantation, and prior brentuximab vedotin exposure differed. The source material was peripheral blood mononuclear cells (PBMCs), sampled at baseline. These receptors originate from a human donor with classical Hodgkin lymphoma.

The V call is TRBV11-1, the J call TRBJ2-7, with 7 bases that match TRBD1. V lost 6 bases and J lost 2; bases outside the gene matches: 7. Germline V CDR1 and CDR2: SGHAT, FQDESV (reference sequence). The length of the CDR3 is 14 residues. The CDR3 DNA follows: TGTGCCAGCAGTTTACAGGGGTCGGCCTACGAGCAGTACTTC. Its protein product is CASSLQGSAYEQYF.

The sample holds a few counts of this clone. At the DNA level, this CDR3 is encoded by other sequences in the same sample as well. The V gene is TRBV9, the J gene TRBJ1-2; D is uncertain. This CDR3 has 14 amino acids. Germline V gives CDR1 SGDLS, CDR2 YYNGEE. V gave up 0 bases and J gave up 4 bases, with 10 bases separating them. As DNA, the CDR3 is TGTGCCAGCAGCGTAGGCGGAGGGAGCTATGGCTACACCTTC. Its translation: CASSVGGGSYGYTF.

The CDR3, as DNA: TGCGCCAGCAGCCAGGCCTTGGGACTAGGTGCCTACGAGCAGTACTTC. This translates into CASSQALGLGAYEQYF. The chain joins TRBV4-3 to TRBJ2-7; 8 bases are shared with TRBD2. Per the germline V gene, CDR1 is LGHNA and CDR2 is YSLEER. V lost 3 bases and J lost 2; bases outside the gene matches: 9. This CDR3 is 16 amino acids long.

The chain recombines TRBV9 with TRBJ2-7; D may be TRBD2 (5 bases). Germline loops: CDR1 SGDLS, CDR2 YYNGEE. The V gene lost 2 bases and the J gene lost 5 bases, with 14 bases spanning the gap. The CDR3 is 14 residues long. CDR3 DNA: TGTGCCAGCAGCGTCTCTAGCTTTTCCCACGAGCAGTACTTC. Translation: CASSVSSFSHEQYF.

This clone was detected a few times. The chain couples TRBV18 to TRBJ2-3; no reliable D call. Between the trimmed V and J ends, which lost 1 base and 0 bases, there was a span of 11 bases. The germline gives CDR1 KGHSH, CDR2 LQKENI. This CDR3 comprises 16 residues. DNA of the CDR3: TGTGCCAGCTCACCACTACCAACTTTGAGCACAGATACGCAGTATTTT. Translation gives CASSPLPTLSTDTQYF.

V and J are TRBV11-1 and TRBJ2-3; no clear D gene. Germline CDR1 is SGHAT and CDR2 is FQDESV (reference sequence). Trimming shortened V by 2 bases and J by 1 base, and 4 bases separated the two germline ends. CDR3 length: 13 amino acids. For the CDR3, the DNA is TGTGCCAGCAGCTTACTACGCACAGATACGCAGTATTTT. Protein product: CASSLLRTDTQYF.

The chain couples TRBV7-9 to TRBJ1-2, with a tentative D call TRBD1 (6 bases). In germline, CDR1 is SEHNR, CDR2 FQNEAQ (reference sequence). The ends were cut back, 5 bases at V and 2 bases at J, with 27 bases in the middle. The CDR3 consists of 19 residues. The CDR3 sequence: CASSDETGMRSLVNYGYTF. The DNA for the CDR3 is TGTGCCAGCAGCGATGAAACAGGGATGCGATCCCTGGTCAACTATGGCTACACCTTC.

With regard to this clone: A far larger clone is one nucleotide away, so this likely arose from a read error. This chain links TRBV6-5 with TRBJ2-7; D is uncertain. The CDR3 sequence is 12 residues long. Germline CDR1 is MNHEY and CDR2 is SVGAGI. V was shortened by 2 bases and J by 7 bases, with 9 bases between the two germline ends. The CDR3 protein is CASSYVGNEQYF. CDR3 DNA: TGTGCCAGCAGTTACGTGGGGAATGAGCAGTACTTC.

The rearrangement links TRBV19 to TRBJ1-2; D uncertain. The CDR3 totals 16 residues. V was cut by 4 bases and J by 4 bases, with 19 bases left in between. From germline, CDR1 is LNHDA and CDR2 SQIVND (reference sequence). Here the CDR3 reads CASSNVRQLSVYGYTF. CDR3 sequence (DNA): TGTGCCAGTAGTAACGTCAGACAACTCTCCGTCTATGGCTACACCTTC.

The V call is TRBV10-1, the J call TRBJ1-2; D uncertain. CDR1 and CDR2 from the germline V gene are WNHNN and SYGVQD (reference sequence). V lost 2 bases and J lost 8, with 12 bases in between. The CDR3 runs 13 residues. CDR3 coding DNA: TGCGCCAGCAGTGAGGGCCAAACGGAAGGCTACACCTTC. Amino acid sequence: CASSEGQTEGYTF.

The chain couples TRBV10-2 to TRBJ2-1; weak D call: TRBD2 (5 bases). V was trimmed by 3 bases and J by 7 bases, leaving 16 bases between them. The CDR3 is 15 residues long. The germline CDR1 and CDR2 sequences are WSHSY and SAAADI. In DNA form, the CDR3 reads TGCGCCAGCAGTGAAGCGGCGAATGAAATAAATGAGCAGTTCTTC. This translates into CASSEAANEINEQFF.